This T cell receptor beta chain was found in a study of human T cells and chemical hapten exposure. Turning to the study itself: All patients underwent weekly scalp dosing with diphenylcyclopropenone for the full roughly 22-week study. Whole-study findings and limits: Following DPC sensitization, TCRs present above 1 in 1000 frequency showed no change.

Worth noting for this clonotype: What it binds is not known.

The time point here: pre-sensitization, week 0. The sample's treatment: therapeutic diphenylcyclopropenone sensitization with weekly scalp DPC. During construction of the library, unique molecular identifiers were attached to individual cDNA molecules for quantitative, reproducible TCR counting. TCRdb called the RACE reads again in MiXCR, with one record for every CDR3 protein. Of more than 250,000 distinct CDR3 sequences listed, approximately 7.5% are singletons. Germline CDR1 MGHRA, CDR2 YSYEKL. This CDR3 is 16 amino acids long. Trimming at V came to 7 bases and at J to 4 bases, leaving 14 bases not matched to a gene.

The material was whole blood, obtained in connection with sensitization to the hapten diphenylcyclopropenone (DPC). This clonotype was obtained from a man between 18 and 35 years old with alopecia areata. Some clones in this sample may be carry-over from other donors' samples. This chain links TRBV4-1 with TRBJ2-7, with 9 bases identical to TRBD1. CDR3 amino acids: CASTKGQGREGYEQYF. The CDR3 nucleotides are TGCGCCAGCACCAAAGGACAGGGGCGAGAAGGGTACGAGCAGTACTTC.